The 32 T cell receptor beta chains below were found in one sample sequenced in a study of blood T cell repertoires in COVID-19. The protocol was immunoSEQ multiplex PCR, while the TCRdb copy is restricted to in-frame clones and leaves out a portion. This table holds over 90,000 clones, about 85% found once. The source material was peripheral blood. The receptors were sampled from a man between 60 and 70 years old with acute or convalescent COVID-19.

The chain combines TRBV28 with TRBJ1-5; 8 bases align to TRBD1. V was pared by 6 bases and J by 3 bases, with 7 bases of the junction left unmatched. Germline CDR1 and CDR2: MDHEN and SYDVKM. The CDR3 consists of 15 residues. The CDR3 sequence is CASSQDRGNNQPQHF. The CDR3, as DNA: TGTGCCAGCAGCCAAGACAGGGGTAACAATCAGCCCCAGCATTTT.

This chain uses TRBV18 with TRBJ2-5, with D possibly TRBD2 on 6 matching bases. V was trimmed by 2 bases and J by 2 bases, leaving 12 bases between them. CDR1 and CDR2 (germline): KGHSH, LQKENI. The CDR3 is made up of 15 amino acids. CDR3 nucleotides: TGTGCCAGCTCACCAATGGGACTGGAGCAAGAGACCCAGTACTTC. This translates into CASSPMGLEQETQYF.

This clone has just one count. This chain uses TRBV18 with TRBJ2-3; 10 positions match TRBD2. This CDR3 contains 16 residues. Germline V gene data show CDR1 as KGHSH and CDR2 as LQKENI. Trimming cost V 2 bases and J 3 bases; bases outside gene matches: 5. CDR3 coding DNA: TGTGCCAGCTCACCAATAGCGGGGGGTCCGACAGATACGCAGTATTTT. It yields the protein CASSPIAGGPTDTQYF.

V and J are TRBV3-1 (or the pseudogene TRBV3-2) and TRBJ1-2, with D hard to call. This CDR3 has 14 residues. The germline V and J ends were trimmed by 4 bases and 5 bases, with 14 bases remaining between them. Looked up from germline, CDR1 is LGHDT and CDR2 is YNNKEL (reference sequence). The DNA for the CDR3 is TGTGCCAGCAGCCGAGGACGGGAGAGGTATGGCTACACCTTC. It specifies CASSRGRERYGYTF.

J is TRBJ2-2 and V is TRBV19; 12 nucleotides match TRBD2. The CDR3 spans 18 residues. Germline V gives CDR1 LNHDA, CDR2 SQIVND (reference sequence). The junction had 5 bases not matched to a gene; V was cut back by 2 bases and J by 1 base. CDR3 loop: CASSIRMGLAGNTGELFF. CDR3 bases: TGTGCCAGTAGTATACGGATGGGACTAGCGGGGAACACCGGGGAGCTGTTTTTT.

The CDR3 DNA sequence: TGTGCCAGTAGCAGGGACACCCTCTCCTACGAGCAGTACTTC. Translated: CASSRDTLSYEQYF. The chain employs TRBV19 and TRBJ2-7, with a weak D call TRBD1 (6 bases). V lost 6 bases, J lost 0 bases, and 12 bases lay in between. Per the germline V gene, CDR1 is LNHDA and CDR2 is SQIVND (reference sequence). CDR3 length: 14 residues.

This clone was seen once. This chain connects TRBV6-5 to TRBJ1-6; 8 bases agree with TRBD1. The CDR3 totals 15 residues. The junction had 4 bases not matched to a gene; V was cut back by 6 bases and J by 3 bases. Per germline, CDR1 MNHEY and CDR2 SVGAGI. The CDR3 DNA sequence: TGTGCCAGCAGCCCCGGGACAGGCTATAATTCACCCCTCCACTTT. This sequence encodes CASSPGTGYNSPLHF.

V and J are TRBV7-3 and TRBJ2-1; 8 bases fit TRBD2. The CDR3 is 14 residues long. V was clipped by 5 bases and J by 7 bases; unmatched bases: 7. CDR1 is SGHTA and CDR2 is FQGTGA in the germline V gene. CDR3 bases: TGTGCCAGCAGCCCGGGACTAGTGGAGAATGAGCAGTTCTTC. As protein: CASSPGLVENEQFF. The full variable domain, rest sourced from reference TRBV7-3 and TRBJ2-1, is GAGVSQTPSNKVTEKGKYVELRCDPISGHTALYWYRQSLGQGPEFLIYFQGTGAADDSGLPNDRFFAVRPEGSVSTLKIQRTERGDSAVYLCASSPGLVENEQFFGPGTRLTVL.

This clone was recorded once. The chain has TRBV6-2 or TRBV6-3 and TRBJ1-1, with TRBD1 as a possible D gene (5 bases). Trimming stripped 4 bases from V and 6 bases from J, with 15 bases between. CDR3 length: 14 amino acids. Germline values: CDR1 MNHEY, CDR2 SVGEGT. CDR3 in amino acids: CASSLDGGSPEAFF. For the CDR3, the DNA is TGTGCCAGCAGTTTGGATGGGGGGTCCCCTGAAGCTTTCTTT.

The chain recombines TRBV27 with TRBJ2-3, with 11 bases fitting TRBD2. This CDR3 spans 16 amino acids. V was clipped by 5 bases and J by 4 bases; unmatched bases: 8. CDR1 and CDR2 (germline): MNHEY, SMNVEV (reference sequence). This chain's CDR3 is CASSTRLAGIPDTQYF. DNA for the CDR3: TGTGCCAGCAGTACGCGACTAGCGGGGATCCCAGATACGCAGTATTTT.

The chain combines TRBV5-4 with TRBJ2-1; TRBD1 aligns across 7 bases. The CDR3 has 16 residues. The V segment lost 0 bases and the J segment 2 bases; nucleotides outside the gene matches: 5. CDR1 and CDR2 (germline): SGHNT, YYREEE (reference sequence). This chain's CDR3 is CASSLGGTGAYNEQFF. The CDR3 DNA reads TGTGCCAGCAGCTTGGGGGGCACAGGGGCCTACAATGAGCAGTTCTTC.

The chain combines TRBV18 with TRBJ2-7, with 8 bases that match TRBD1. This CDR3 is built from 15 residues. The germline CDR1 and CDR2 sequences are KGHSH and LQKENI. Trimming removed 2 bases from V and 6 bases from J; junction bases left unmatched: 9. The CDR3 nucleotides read TGTGCCAGCTCACCAAAAAAAACGACAGGGGTCGAGCAGTACTTC. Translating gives CASSPKKTTGVEQYF.

CDR3: CASSQPQGSYEQYF. As DNA, the CDR3 is TGTGCCAGCAGTCAACCACAGGGTTCCTACGAGCAGTACTTC. The genes are TRBV6-6 and TRBJ2-7, with D perhaps matching TRBD1 (6 bases). The V and J ends lost 5 bases and 1 base respectively, with 12 bases between them. CDR1 MNHNY and CDR2 SVGAGI come from the germline V gene (reference sequence). The CDR3 length is 14 residues.

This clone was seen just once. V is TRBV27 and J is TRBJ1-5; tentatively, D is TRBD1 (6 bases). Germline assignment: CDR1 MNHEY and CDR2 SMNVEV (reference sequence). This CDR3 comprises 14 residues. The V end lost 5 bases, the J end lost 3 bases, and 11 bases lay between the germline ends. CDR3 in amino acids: CASSQRTDNQPQHF. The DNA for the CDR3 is TGTGCCAGCAGTCAACGGACAGACAATCAGCCCCAGCATTTT.

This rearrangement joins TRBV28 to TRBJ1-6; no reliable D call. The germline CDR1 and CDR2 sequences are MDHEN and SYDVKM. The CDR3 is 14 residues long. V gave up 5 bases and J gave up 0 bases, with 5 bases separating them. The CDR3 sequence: CASSVSSYNSPLHF. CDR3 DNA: TGTGCCAGCAGTGTCAGCTCCTATAATTCACCCCTCCACTTT. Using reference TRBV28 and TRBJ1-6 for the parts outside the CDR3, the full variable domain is DVKVTQSSRYLVKRTGEKVFLECVQDMDHENMFWYRQDPGLGLRLIYFSYDVKMKEKGDIPEGYSVSREKKERFSLILESASTNQTSMYLCASSVSSYNSPLHFGNGTRLTVT.

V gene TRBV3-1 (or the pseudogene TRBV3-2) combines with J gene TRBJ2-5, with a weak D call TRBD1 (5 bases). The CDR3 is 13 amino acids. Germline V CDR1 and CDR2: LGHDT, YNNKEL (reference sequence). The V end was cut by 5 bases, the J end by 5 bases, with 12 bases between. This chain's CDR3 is CASSYLGAETQYF. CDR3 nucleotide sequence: TGTGCCAGCAGCTATTTAGGGGCGGAGACCCAGTACTTC.

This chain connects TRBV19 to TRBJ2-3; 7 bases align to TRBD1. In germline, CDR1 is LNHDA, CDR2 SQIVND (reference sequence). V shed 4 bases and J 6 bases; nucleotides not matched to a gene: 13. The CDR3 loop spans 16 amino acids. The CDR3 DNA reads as TGTGCCAGTAGTACAAACCACAGGGGTTGGGGCGATACGCAGTATTTT. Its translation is CASSTNHRGWGDTQYF.

The CDR3 coding sequence is TGTGCCAGCAGCTTGTTACAGGGTGGCTACACCTTC. It yields the protein CASSLLQGGYTF. J is TRBJ1-2 and V is TRBV5-4, with D possibly being TRBD1 (6 bases). The germline V gene encodes CDR1 SGHNT and CDR2 YYREEE (reference sequence). This CDR3 spans 12 amino acids. Trimming cost V 1 base and J 7 bases, with 8 bases left between them. Combining the CDR3 with reference TRBV5-4 and TRBJ1-2 gives the whole variable domain ETGVTQSPTHLIKTRGQQVTLRCSSQSGHNTVSWYQQALGQGPQFIFQYYREEENGRGNFPPRFSGLQFPNYSSELNVNALELDDSALYLCASSLLQGGYTFGSGTRLTVV.

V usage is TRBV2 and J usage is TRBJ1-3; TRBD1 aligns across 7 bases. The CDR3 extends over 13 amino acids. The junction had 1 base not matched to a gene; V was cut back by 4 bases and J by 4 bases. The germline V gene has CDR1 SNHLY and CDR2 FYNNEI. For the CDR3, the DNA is TGTGCCAGCAGTGGGACAGGCGGAAACACCATATATTTT. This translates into CASSGTGGNTIYF.

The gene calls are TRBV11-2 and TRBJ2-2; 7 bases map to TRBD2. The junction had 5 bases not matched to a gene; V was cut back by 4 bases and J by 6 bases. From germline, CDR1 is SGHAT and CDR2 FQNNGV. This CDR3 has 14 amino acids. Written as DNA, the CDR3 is TGTGCCAGCAGCTCTCTCCGGGGGGCCGGGGAGCTGTTTTTT. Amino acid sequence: CASSSLRGAGELFF.

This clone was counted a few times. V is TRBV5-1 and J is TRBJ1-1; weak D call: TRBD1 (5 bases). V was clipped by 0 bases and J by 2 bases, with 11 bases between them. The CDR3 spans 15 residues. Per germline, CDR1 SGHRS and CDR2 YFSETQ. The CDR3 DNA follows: TGCGCCAGCAGCTTGGTCTACAGGAACAACACTGAAGCTTTCTTT. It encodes CASSLVYRNNTEAFF. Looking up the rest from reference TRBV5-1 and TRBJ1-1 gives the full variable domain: KAGVTQTPRYLIKTRGQQVTLSCSPISGHRSVSWYQQTPGQGLQFLFEYFSETQRNKGNFPGRFSGRQFSNSRSEMNVSTLELGDSALYLCASSLVYRNNTEAFFGQGTRLTVV.

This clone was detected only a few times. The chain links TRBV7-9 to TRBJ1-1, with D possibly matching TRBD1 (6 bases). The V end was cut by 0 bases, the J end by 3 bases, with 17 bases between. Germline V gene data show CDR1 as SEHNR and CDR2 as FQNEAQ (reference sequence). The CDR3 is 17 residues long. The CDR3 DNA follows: TGTGCCAGCAGCTTAGCGTCCCTCAGGGGCCCGTACACTGAAGCTTTCTTT. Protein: CASSLASLRGPYTEAFF.

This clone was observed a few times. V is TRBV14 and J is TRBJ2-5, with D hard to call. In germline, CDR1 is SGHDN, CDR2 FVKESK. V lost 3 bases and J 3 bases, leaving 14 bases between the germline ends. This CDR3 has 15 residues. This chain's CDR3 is CASSHFSAGEETQYF. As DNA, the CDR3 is TGTGCCAGCAGCCACTTTTCGGCTGGAGAAGAGACCCAGTACTTC.

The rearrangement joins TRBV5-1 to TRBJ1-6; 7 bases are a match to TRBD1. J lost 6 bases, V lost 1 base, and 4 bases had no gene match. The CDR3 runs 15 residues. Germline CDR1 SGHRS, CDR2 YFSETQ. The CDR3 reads CASSLQTGTNSPLHF. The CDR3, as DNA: TGCGCCAGCAGCTTGCAGACAGGGACTAATTCACCCCTCCACTTT.

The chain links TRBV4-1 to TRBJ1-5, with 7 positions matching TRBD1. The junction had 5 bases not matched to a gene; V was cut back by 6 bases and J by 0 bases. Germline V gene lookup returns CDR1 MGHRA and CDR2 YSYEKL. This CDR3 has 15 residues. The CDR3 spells CASSYGQDSNQPQHF. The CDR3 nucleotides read TGCGCCAGCAGTTACGGACAGGATAGCAATCAGCCCCAGCATTTT.

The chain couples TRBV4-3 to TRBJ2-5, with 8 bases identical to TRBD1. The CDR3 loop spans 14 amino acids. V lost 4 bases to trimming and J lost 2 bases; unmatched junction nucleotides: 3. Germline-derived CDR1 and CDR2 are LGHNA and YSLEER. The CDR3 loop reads CASSPRTGQETQYF. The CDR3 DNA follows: TGCGCCAGCAGCCCTCGGACAGGGCAAGAGACCCAGTACTTC.

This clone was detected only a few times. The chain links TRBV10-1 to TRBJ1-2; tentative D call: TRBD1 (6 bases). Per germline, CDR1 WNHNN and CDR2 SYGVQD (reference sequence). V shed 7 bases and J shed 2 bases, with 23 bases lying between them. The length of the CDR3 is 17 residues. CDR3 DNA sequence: TGCGCCAGCACCCCCGGGGACAATGGCCGAGGGAACTATGGCTACACCTTC. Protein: CASTPGDNGRGNYGYTF.

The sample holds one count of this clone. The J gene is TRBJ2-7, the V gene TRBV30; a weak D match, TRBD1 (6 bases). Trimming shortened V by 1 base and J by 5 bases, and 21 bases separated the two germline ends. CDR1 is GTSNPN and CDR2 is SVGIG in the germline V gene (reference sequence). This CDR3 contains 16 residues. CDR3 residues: CAWSAFPKTGFNEQYF. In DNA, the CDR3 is TGTGCCTGGAGTGCTTTCCCCAAAACAGGGTTCAACGAGCAGTACTTC.

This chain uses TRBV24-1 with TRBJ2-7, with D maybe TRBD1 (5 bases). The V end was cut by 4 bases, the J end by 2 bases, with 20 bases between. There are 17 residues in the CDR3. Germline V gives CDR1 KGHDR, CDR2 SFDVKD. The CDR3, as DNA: TGTGCCACCAGTGAAAGGCCCAGCGCAGGGAATACCTACGAGCAGTACTTC. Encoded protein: CATSERPSAGNTYEQYF.

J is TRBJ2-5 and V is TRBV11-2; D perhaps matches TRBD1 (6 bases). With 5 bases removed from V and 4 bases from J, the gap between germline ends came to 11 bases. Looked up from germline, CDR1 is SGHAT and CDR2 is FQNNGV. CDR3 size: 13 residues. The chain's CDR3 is CASSKQGRETQYF. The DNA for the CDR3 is TGTGCCAGCAGCAAACAGGGCCGAGAGACCCAGTACTTC.

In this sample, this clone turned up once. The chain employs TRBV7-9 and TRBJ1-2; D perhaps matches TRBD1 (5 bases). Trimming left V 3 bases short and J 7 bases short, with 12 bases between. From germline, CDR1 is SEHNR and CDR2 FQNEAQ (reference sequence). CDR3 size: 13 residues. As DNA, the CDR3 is TGTGCCAGCAGCTTCAGGTTAAGGGGTGGCTACACCTTC. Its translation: CASSFRLRGGYTF.

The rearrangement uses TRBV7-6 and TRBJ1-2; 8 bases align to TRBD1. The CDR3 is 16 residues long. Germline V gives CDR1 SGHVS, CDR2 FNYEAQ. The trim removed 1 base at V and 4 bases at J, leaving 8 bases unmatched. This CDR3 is CASSLGDRTRGYGYTF. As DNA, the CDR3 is TGTGCCAGCAGCTTAGGGGACAGGACACGGGGCTATGGCTACACCTTC. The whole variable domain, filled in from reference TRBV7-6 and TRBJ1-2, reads GAGVSQSPRYKVTKRGQDVALRCDPISGHVSLYWYRQALGQGPEFLTYFNYEAQQDKSGLPNDRFSAERPEGSISTLTIQRTEQRDSAMYRCASSLGDRTRGYGYTFGSGTRLTVV.